A single sample is the source of the 23 T cell receptor beta chains below, sequenced in a study of blood T cell repertoires in COVID-19. Sequenced by immunoSEQ multiplex PCR; TCRdb stores in-frame clones only, minus some. The sample yields about 170,000 clones, about 83% seen once. Sequencing input: peripheral blood. The receptor set was obtained from a woman of 80 years or more with COVID-19, enrolled during active disease.

A note on this clone: Other DNA sequences in the same sample also yield this CDR3. The rearrangement uses TRBV18 and TRBJ1-2; D is possibly TRBD1 (6 bases). V was clipped by 3 bases and J by 1 base, with 6 bases between them. Germline V gene sequence: CDR1 KGHSH, CDR2 LQKENI. The CDR3 has 13 amino acids. For the CDR3, the DNA is TGTGCCAGCTCACCGGACAGTAACTATGGCTACACCTTC. Translated: CASSPDSNYGYTF.

This chain uses TRBV7-2 with TRBJ2-2; TRBD2 is a possible D gene (5 bases). V was trimmed by 3 bases and J by 7 bases, leaving 12 bases between them. The CDR3 length is 14 residues. Germline CDR1 reads SGHTA; CDR2 reads FQGNSA. The CDR3 DNA follows: TGTGCCAGCAGCTTGGGCCTAGCTTACGGGGAGCTGTTTTTT. Protein: CASSLGLAYGELFF. The whole variable domain, filled in from reference TRBV7-2 and TRBJ2-2, reads GAGVSQSPSNKVTEKGKDVELRCDPISGHTALYWYRQSLGQGLEFLIYFQGNSAPDKSGLPSDRFSAERTGGSVSTLTIQRTQQEDSAVYLCASSLGLAYGELFFGEGSRLTVL.

CDR3 bases: TGTGCCTCCAGGTCCGAAAATCAGCCCCAGCATTTT. It specifies CASRSENQPQHF. V usage is TRBV10-3 and J usage is TRBJ1-5; no firm D call. The CDR3 runs 12 residues. The germline V gene encodes CDR1 ENHRY and CDR2 SYGVKD. V lost 11 bases and J 4 bases, leaving 12 bases between the germline ends.

V usage is TRBV9 and J usage is TRBJ2-7; possible D gene TRBD1, 6 bases. The V gene lost 0 bases and the J gene lost 4 bases, with 20 bases spanning the gap. The CDR3 runs to 17 residues. Looked up from germline, CDR1 is SGDLS and CDR2 is YYNGEE. This CDR3 reads CASSVDPTTGPLYEQYF. The CDR3 region has the DNA TGTGCCAGCAGCGTAGACCCCACGACAGGCCCTTTGTACGAGCAGTACTTC.

V usage is TRBV20-1 and J usage is TRBJ2-7; TRBD2 is a possible D gene (5 bases). The CDR3 contains 13 residues. The germline V gene encodes CDR1 DFQATT and CDR2 SNEGSKA (reference sequence). Between the trimmed V and J ends, which lost 3 bases and 4 bases, there was a span of 13 bases. In nucleotides, the CDR3 is TGCAGTGCTAGTGGGGAGACCTCATACGAGCAGTACTTC. It yields the protein CSASGETSYEQYF.

The gene calls are TRBV7-8 and TRBJ1-1; D is uncertain. The V end lost 2 bases, the J end lost 11 bases, and 18 bases lay between the germline ends. The CDR3 sequence is 14 residues long. Per germline, CDR1 SGHVS and CDR2 FQNEAQ. The CDR3 loop is CASSLLFDNGEAFF. The CDR3 DNA reads as TGTGCCAGCAGCTTATTATTCGACAACGGGGAGGCTTTCTTT.

The chain has TRBV5-1 and TRBJ1-4, with D possibly being TRBD1 (5 bases). Germline values: CDR1 SGHRS, CDR2 YFSETQ. CDR3 size: 15 residues. Trimming stripped 0 bases from V and 8 bases from J, with 14 bases between. CDR3 loop: CASSLEGTEGEKLFF. The DNA for the CDR3 is TGCGCCAGCAGCTTGGAAGGGACTGAGGGAGAAAAACTGTTTTTT. Together with reference TRBV5-1 and TRBJ1-4, the CDR3 gives the full variable domain: KAGVTQTPRYLIKTRGQQVTLSCSPISGHRSVSWYQQTPGQGLQFLFEYFSETQRNKGNFPGRFSGRQFSNSRSEMNVSTLELGDSALYLCASSLEGTEGEKLFFGSGTQLSVL.

The gene calls are TRBV6-5 and TRBJ2-2; D not certain. CDR1 and CDR2 (germline): MNHEY, SVGAGI. The CDR3 length is 14 residues. Trimming stripped 6 bases from V and 4 bases from J, with 12 bases between. CDR3 amino acids: CASRGLVVTGELFF. The CDR3 nucleotides read TGTGCCAGCAGGGGCCTTGTTGTCACCGGGGAGCTGTTTTTT.

The sample holds a few counts of this clone. V usage is TRBV5-8 and J usage is TRBJ1-5; 10 bases match TRBD1. This CDR3 has 16 amino acids. CDR1 is SGHTS and CDR2 is YDEGEE in the germline V gene. V was clipped by 4 bases and J by 4 bases; unmatched bases: 8. The CDR3 spells CASSQGTGAWNQPQHF. DNA of the CDR3: TGTGCCAGCAGCCAAGGGACAGGGGCTTGGAATCAGCCCCAGCATTTT.

The rearrangement joins TRBV28 to TRBJ2-3, with 7 bases matching TRBD1. This CDR3 region has 14 residues. V lost 5 bases, J lost 7 bases, and 9 bases stayed unmatched. Germline V lookup: CDR1 MDHEN, CDR2 SYDVKM. DNA of the CDR3: TGTGCCAGCAGTCCGGGACAGAGGTTACATACGCAGTATTTT. This encodes CASSPGQRLHTQYF.

The gene calls are TRBV4-2 and TRBJ2-1; D gene uncertain. CDR1 is LGHNA, CDR2 YNFKEQ, per germline. The ends were cut back, 0 bases at V and 7 bases at J, with 10 bases in the middle. This CDR3 spans 14 amino acids. CDR3 loop: CASSQDLGVNEQFF. CDR3 nucleotides: TGTGCCAGCAGCCAAGATTTAGGAGTTAATGAGCAGTTCTTC.

CDR3 coding DNA: TGTGCCAGCAGTGAGGGCAGGGGGCTAGAAGAGACCCAGTACTTC. This gives the protein CASSEGRGLEETQYF. The rearrangement uses TRBV21-1 and TRBJ2-5; the D call TRBD1 from the table was never checked on the DNA. TRBV21-1 counts as a pseudogene. The CDR3 extends over 15 amino acids.

V is TRBV11-3 and J is TRBJ1-3, with D unclear. The CDR3 extends over 13 amino acids. The germline gives CDR1 SGHNT, CDR2 YENEEA. The V gene lost 3 bases and the J gene lost 7 bases, with 10 bases spanning the gap. This CDR3 is CASSLGRWNTIYF. The CDR3 nucleotides are TGTGCCAGCAGCTTGGGCCGGTGGAACACCATATATTTT.

The V gene is TRBV28, the J gene TRBJ2-7, with a weak D call TRBD1 (7 bases). Germline CDR1 is MDHEN and CDR2 is SYDVKM. This CDR3 comprises 14 residues. Trimming shortened V by 8 bases and J by 3 bases, and 17 bases separated the two germline ends. The CDR3 coding sequence is TGTGCCAGCGGATGGGGCAGGGGGGTCTACGAGCAGTACTTC. This codes for CASGWGRGVYEQYF.

The V gene is TRBV11-1, the J gene TRBJ2-7, with TRBD1 identical over 7 bases. V gave up 6 bases and J gave up 1 base; unmatched junction bases: 3. The length of the CDR3 is 13 residues. CDR1 and CDR2 (germline): SGHAT, FQDESV (reference sequence). CDR3 residues: CASRAQGSYEQYF. CDR3 sequence (DNA): TGTGCCAGCAGAGCACAGGGGTCCTACGAGCAGTACTTC.

The chain recombines TRBV20-1 with TRBJ1-1; TRBD1 agrees at 7 bases. The junction had 2 bases not matched to a gene; V was cut back by 3 bases and J by 1 base. Germline V CDR1 and CDR2: DFQATT, SNEGSKA (reference sequence). CDR3 length: 13 residues. The DNA of the CDR3 is TGCAGTGCTAGTAGGGGGCCGAACACTGAAGCTTTCTTT. This codes for CSASRGPNTEAFF.

This chain uses TRBV25-1 with TRBJ1-2; 7 bases are a match to TRBD1. CDR1 is MGHDK, CDR2 SYGVNS, per germline. The trim removed 6 bases at V and 6 bases at J, leaving 13 bases unmatched. The CDR3 sequence is 15 residues long. DNA of the CDR3: TGTGCCAGCAGGGAGACAGGGAGTGTTTTTAATGGCTACACCTTC. Its translation is CASRETGSVFNGYTF.

The chain recombines TRBV28 with TRBJ2-7, with TRBD2 identical over 16 bases. CDR3 length: 16 residues. Unmatched junction bases numbered 9, after V lost 7 bases and J lost 6 bases. Germline-derived CDR1 and CDR2 are MDHEN and SYDVKM. The DNA for the CDR3 is TGTGCCAGCACCGCCCCGGGACTAGCGGGAGGGGTCGAGCAGTACTTC. Translated: CASTAPGLAGGVEQYF.

The chain carries TRBV7-9 and TRBJ2-3; D call uncertain. In germline, CDR1 is SEHNR, CDR2 FQNEAQ (reference sequence). The CDR3 sequence is 12 residues long. The V gene lost 7 bases and the J gene lost 9 bases, with 14 bases spanning the gap. The DNA of the CDR3 is TGTGCCAGCACCCCCCCCGCGATAACGCAGTATTTT. This sequence encodes CASTPPAITQYF. Full variable domain (outside the CDR3, taken from reference TRBV7-9 and TRBJ2-3): DTGVSQNPRHKITKRGQNVTFRCDPISEHNRLYWYRQTLGQGPEFLTYFQNEAQLEKSRLLSDRFSAERPKGSFSTLEIQRTEQGDSAMYLCASTPPAITQYFGPGTRLTVL.

This clone has only a few counts. The chain has TRBV18 and TRBJ2-7; no reliable D call. Between the trimmed V and J ends, which lost 2 bases and 7 bases, there was a span of 12 bases. Germline V CDR1 and CDR2: KGHSH, LQKENI. The CDR3 contains 13 residues. In DNA, the CDR3 is TGTGCCAGCTCACCAGGGCCCGCCTGGGAGCAGTACTTC. This translates into CASSPGPAWEQYF. The whole variable domain, filled in from reference TRBV18 and TRBJ2-7, reads NAGVMQNPRHLVRRRGQEARLRCSPMKGHSHVYWYRQLPEEGLKFMVYLQKENIIDESGMPKERFSAEFPKEGPSILRIQQVVRGDSAAYFCASSPGPAWEQYFGPGTRLTVT.

This chain links TRBV4-3 with TRBJ1-2, with TRBD1 matching 8 bases. This CDR3 region has 15 residues. V shed 1 base, J shed 2 bases, and the junction held 3 bases outside the gene matches. Germline V CDR1 and CDR2: LGHNA, YSLEER. Here the CDR3 DNA reads TGCGCCAGCAGCCAAGTTGGGACAGGAAACTATGGCTACACCTTC. The encoded protein is CASSQVGTGNYGYTF.

The chain is built from TRBV10-3 and TRBJ2-5; TRBD2 agrees at 10 bases. Per the germline V gene, CDR1 is ENHRY and CDR2 is SYGVKD. There are 12 residues in the CDR3. J was trimmed by 3 bases and V by 10 bases; bases with no gene match: 2. The CDR3 nucleotides read TGTGCCACCGGGACTAGCGAAGAGACCCAGTACTTC. Protein sequence: CATGTSEETQYF.

This chain uses TRBV21-1 with TRBJ1-2; TRBD1, the D gene given by the table, was not confirmed from the DNA. TRBV21-1 is shown as a pseudogene. This CDR3 region has 14 residues. The CDR3 sequence is CASSKARSGNGYTF. The CDR3 DNA sequence: TGTGCCAGCAGCAAAGCGCGCTCAGGGAATGGCTACACCTTC.